One and the same sample provided the 5 T cell receptor beta chains below, sequenced in a study of blood T cell repertoires in COVID-19. Data came from immunoSEQ multiplex PCR; TCRdb stores just in-frame clones and leaves some out. There are around 300,000 clones in the sample; 75% to 95% occur only once, and under 7% lies in the top ten. The specimen sequenced was peripheral blood. The receptors were gathered from a woman in her thirties with COVID-19, enrolled during active disease.

The chain carries TRBV3-1 (or the pseudogene TRBV3-2) and TRBJ1-1; D gene ambiguous. CDR3 length: 13 residues. CDR1 is LGHDT and CDR2 is YNNKEL in the germline V gene (reference sequence). The V end was cut by 4 bases, the J end by 0 bases, with 6 bases between. CDR3 region: CASSPRMNTEAFF. The CDR3 region has the DNA TGTGCCAGCAGCCCGAGGATGAACACTGAAGCTTTCTTT.

In DNA form, the CDR3 reads TGTGCCAGCAGCCCCACCCGAGCGGCCTACGAGCAGTACTTC. Translated: CASSPTRAAYEQYF. The chain uses TRBV21-1 and TRBJ2-7; the table's D call TRBD2 went unverified against the DNA. TRBV21-1 is a pseudogene. This CDR3 region has 14 residues.

The chain has TRBV3-1 (or the pseudogene TRBV3-2) and TRBJ1-5, with a weak D call TRBD1 (5 bases). V shed 4 bases and J shed 6 bases, with 19 bases lying between them. CDR3 size: 16 residues. Germline V gene data show CDR1 as LGHDT and CDR2 as YNNKEL (reference sequence). The CDR3 sequence is CASSPTGQGVGQPQHF. In DNA form, the CDR3 reads TGTGCCAGCAGCCCCACTGGGCAGGGTGTCGGTCAGCCCCAGCATTTT.

The chain uses TRBV15 and TRBJ2-1; D remains unclear. V lost 0 bases, J lost 6 bases, and 6 bases lay in between. Germline CDR1 is LNHNV and CDR2 is YYDKDF (reference sequence). This CDR3 is 13 amino acids long. CDR3 amino acids: CATSRDRSNEQFF. CDR3 DNA: TGTGCCACCAGCAGAGACAGGTCCAATGAGCAGTTCTTC.

This chain connects TRBV30 to TRBJ1-3; D is unresolved. V gave up 3 bases and J gave up 4 bases, with 7 bases separating them. Germline assignment: CDR1 GTSNPN and CDR2 SVGIG (reference sequence). The CDR3 runs to 12 residues. The CDR3 DNA is TGTGCCTGGAGCCCAGCGGGAAACACCATATATTTT. This sequence encodes CAWSPAGNTIYF.